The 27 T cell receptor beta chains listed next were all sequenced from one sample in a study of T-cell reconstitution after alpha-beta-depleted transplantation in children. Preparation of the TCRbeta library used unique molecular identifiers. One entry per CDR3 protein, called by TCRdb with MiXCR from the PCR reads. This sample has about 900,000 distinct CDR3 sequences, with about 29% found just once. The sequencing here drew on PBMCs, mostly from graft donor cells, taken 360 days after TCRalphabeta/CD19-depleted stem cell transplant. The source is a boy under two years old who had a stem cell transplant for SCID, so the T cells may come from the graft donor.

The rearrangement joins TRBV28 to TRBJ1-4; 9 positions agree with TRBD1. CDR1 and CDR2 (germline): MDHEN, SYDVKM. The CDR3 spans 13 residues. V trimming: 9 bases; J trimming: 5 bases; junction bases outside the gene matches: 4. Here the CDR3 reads CASGTGWNEKLFF. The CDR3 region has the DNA TGTGCCAGTGGGACAGGGTGGAATGAAAAACTGTTTTTT.

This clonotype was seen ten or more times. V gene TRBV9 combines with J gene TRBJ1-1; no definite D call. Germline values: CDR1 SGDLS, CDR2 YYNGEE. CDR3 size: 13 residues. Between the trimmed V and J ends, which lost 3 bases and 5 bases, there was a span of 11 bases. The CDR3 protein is CASSDNLGTEAFF. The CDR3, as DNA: TGTGCCAGCAGCGATAATCTAGGGACTGAAGCTTTCTTT.

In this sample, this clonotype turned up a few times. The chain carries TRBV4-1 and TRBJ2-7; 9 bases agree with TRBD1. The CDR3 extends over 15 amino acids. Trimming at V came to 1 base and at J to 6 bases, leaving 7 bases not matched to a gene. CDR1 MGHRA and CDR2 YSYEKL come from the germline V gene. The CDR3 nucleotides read TGCGCCAGCAGCCAAGCACCGGACAGGGGAGGCGAGCAGTACTTC. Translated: CASSQAPDRGGEQYF.

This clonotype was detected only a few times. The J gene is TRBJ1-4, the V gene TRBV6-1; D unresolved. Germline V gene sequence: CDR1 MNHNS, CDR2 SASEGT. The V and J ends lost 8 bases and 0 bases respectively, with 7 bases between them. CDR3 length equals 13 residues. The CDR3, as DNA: TGTGCCAGCGGCAGGACAACTAATGAAAAACTGTTTTTT. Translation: CASGRTTNEKLFF.

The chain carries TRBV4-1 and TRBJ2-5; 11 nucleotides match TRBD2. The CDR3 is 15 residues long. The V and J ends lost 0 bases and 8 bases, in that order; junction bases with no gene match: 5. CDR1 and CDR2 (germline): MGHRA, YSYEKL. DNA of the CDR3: TGCGCCAGCAGCCAAGAGGGTAGCGGGGGGGCTACCCAGTACTTC. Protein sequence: CASSQEGSGGATQYF.

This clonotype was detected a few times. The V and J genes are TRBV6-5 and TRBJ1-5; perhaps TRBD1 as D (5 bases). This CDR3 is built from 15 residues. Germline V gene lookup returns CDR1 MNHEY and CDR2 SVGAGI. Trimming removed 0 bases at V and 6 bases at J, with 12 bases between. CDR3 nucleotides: TGTGCCAGCAGTTACTCCGCTAATACAGGTCAGCCCCAGCATTTT. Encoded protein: CASSYSANTGQPQHF.

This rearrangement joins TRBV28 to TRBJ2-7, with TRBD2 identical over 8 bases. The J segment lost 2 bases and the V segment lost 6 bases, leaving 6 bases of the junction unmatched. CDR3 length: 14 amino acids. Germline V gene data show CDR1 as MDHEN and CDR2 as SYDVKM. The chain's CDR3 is CASRGGGPTYEQYF. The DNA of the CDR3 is TGTGCCAGCAGGGGCGGGGGGCCTACCTACGAGCAGTACTTC.

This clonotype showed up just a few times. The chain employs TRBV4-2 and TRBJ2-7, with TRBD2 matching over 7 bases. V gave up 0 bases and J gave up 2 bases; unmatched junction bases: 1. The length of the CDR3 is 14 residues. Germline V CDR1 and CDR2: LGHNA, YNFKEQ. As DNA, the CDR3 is TGTGCCAGCAGCCAAGATACTAGCGCCTACGAGCAGTACTTC. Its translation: CASSQDTSAYEQYF.

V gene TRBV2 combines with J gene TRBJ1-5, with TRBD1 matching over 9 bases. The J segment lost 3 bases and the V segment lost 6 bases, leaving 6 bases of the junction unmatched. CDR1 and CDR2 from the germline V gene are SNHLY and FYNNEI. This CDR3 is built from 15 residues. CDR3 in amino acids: CASSGDRGINQPQHF. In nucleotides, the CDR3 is TGTGCCAGCAGCGGCGACAGGGGGATCAATCAGCCCCAGCATTTT.

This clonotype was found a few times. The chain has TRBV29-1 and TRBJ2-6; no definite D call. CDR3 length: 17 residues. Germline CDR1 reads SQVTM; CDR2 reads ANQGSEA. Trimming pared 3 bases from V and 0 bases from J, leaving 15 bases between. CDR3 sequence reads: CSVEDADWDSGANVLTF. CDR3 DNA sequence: TGCAGCGTTGAGGATGCCGACTGGGACTCTGGGGCCAACGTCCTGACTTTC.

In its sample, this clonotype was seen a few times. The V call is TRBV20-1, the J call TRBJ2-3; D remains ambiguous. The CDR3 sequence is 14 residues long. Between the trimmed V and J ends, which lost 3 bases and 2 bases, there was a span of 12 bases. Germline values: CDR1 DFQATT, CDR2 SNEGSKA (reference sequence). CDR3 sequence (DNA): TGCAGTGCTAGTGTAGGGCGAGTCACAGATACGCAGTATTTT. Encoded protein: CSASVGRVTDTQYF.

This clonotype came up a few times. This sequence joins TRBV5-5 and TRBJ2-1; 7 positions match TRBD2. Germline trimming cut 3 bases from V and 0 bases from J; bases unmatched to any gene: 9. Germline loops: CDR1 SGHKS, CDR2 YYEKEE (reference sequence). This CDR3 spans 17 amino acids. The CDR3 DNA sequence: TGTGCCAGCAGCTCCCGTCTAGCGGCCAGCTCCTACAATGAGCAGTTCTTC. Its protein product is CASSSRLAASSYNEQFF. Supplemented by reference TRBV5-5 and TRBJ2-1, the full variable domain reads DAGVTQSPTHLIKTRGQQVTLRCSPISGHKSVSWYQQVLGQGPQFIFQYYEKEERGRGNFPDRFSARQFPNYSSELNVNALLLGDSALYLCASSSRLAASSYNEQFFGPGTRLTVL.

CDR3 protein: CASSLALLGPQRYEQYF. CDR3 in DNA: TGTGCCAGCAGTTTAGCGCTTTTGGGCCCTCAGCGCTACGAGCAGTACTTC. J is TRBJ2-7 and V is TRBV12-3 or TRBV12-4; D gene ambiguous. V was pared by 0 bases and J by 3 bases, with 18 bases between. The CDR3 contains 17 residues.

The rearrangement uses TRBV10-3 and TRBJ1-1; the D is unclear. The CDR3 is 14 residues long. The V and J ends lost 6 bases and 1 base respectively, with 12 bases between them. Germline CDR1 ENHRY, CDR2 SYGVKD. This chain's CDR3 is CAIRDRPKNTEAFF. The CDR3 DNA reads TGTGCCATCAGGGACCGACCGAAGAACACTGAAGCTTTCTTT.

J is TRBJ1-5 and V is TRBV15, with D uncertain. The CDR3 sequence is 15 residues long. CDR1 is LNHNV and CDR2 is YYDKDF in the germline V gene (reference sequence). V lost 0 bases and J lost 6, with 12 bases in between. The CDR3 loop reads CATSRDSARGQPQHF. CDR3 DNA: TGTGCCACCAGCAGAGATTCGGCCCGCGGTCAGCCCCAGCATTTT.

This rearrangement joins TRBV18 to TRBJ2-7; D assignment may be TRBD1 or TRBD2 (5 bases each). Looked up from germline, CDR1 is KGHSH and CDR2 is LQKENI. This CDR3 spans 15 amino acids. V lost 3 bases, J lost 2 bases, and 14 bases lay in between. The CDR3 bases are TGTGCCAGCTCACCTCGGACCGGGACGGCCTACGAGCAGTACTTC. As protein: CASSPRTGTAYEQYF.

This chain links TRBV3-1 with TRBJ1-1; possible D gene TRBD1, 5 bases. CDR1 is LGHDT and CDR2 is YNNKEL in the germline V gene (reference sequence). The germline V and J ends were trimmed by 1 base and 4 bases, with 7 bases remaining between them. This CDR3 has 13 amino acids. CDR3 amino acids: CASSQGGATEAFF. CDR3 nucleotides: TGTGCCAGCAGCCAAGGAGGGGCCACTGAAGCTTTCTTT.

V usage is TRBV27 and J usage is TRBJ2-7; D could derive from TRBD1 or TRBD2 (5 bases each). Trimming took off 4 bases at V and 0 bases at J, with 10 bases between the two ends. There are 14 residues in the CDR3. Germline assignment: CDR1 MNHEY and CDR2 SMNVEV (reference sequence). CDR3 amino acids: CASSYRDGSYEQYF. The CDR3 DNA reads TGTGCCAGCAGTTACCGGGACGGCTCCTACGAGCAGTACTTC.

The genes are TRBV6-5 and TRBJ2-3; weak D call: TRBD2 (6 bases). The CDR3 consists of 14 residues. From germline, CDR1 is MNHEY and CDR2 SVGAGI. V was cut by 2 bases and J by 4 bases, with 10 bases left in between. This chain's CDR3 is CASSYMTRADTQYF. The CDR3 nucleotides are TGTGCCAGCAGTTACATGACTAGAGCAGATACGCAGTATTTT.

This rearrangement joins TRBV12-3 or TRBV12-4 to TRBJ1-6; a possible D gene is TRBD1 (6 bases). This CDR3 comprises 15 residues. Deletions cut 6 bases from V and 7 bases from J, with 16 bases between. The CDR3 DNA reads TGTGCCAGCAGAATGAGGGGACAAGGGAATTCACCCCTCCACTTT. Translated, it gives CASRMRGQGNSPLHF.

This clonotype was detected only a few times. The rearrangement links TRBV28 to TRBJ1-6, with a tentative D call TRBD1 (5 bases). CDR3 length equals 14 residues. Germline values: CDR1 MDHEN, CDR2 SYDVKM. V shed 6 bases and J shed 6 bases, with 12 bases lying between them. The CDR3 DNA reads TGTGCCAGCAGAGCGGGACTGCCTAATTCACCCCTCCACTTT. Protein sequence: CASRAGLPNSPLHF. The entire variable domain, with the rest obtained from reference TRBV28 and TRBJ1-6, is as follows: DVKVTQSSRYLVKRTGEKVFLECVQDMDHENMFWYRQDPGLGLRLIYFSYDVKMKEKGDIPEGYSVSREKKERFSLILESASTNQTSMYLCASRAGLPNSPLHFGNGTRLTVT.

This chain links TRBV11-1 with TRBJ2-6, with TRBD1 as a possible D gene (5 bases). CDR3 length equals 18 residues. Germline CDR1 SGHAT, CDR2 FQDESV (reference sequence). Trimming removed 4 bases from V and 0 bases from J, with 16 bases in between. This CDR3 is CASSSKGVPLSGANVLTF. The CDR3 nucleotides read TGTGCCAGCAGCTCTAAAGGGGTTCCACTCTCTGGGGCCAACGTCCTGACTTTC. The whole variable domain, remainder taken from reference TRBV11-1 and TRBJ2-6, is EAEVAQSPRYKITEKSQAVAFWCDPISGHATLYWYRQILGQGPELLVQFQDESVVDDSQLPKDRFSAERLKGVDSTLKIQPAELGDSAMYLCASSSKGVPLSGANVLTFGAGSRLTVL.

The CDR3, as DNA: TGTGCCAGCAGTTACGGGATGCAACACAATGAGCAGTTCTTC. Translation: CASSYGMQHNEQFF. The chain employs TRBV6-5 and TRBJ2-1; D is ambiguous. The V gene lost 2 bases and the J gene lost 5 bases, with 10 bases spanning the gap. The germline CDR1 and CDR2 sequences are MNHEY and SVGAGI. This CDR3 spans 14 amino acids.

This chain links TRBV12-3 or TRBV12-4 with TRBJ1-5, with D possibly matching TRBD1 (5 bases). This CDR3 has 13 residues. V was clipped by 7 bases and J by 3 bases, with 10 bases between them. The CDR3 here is CASTRQNNQPQHF. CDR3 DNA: TGTGCCAGCACCCGACAGAACAATCAGCCCCAGCATTTT.

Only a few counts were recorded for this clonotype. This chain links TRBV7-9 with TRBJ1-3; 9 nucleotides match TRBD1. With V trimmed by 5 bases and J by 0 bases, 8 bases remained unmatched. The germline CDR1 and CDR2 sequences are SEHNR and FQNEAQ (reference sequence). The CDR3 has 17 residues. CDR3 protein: CASSPLGTGSSGNTIYF. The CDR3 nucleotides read TGTGCCAGCAGCCCACTGGGGACAGGGAGCTCTGGAAACACCATATATTTT.

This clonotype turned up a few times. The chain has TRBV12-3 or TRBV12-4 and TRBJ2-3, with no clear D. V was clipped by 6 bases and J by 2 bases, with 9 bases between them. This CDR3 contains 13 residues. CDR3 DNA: TGTGCCAGCAGAAAGTCCCTCACAGATACGCAGTATTTT. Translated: CASRKSLTDTQYF.

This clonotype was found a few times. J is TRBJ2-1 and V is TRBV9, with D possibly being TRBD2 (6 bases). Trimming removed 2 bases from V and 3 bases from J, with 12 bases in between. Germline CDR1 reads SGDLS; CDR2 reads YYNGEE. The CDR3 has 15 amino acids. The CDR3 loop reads CASSVQAGVYNEQFF. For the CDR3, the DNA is TGTGCCAGCAGCGTTCAAGCGGGTGTCTACAATGAGCAGTTCTTC.